The source of this TCR beta chain is a study of OX40 agonist ivuxolimab in advanced cancers. Whole-study context: In this cohort, patients received ivuxolimab, an agonistic anti-OX40 (CD134) antibody. Administration of intravenous ivuxolimab to patients occurred every 2 weeks at 0.01 to 10 mg/kg. Partial responses were achieved by three patients, one with hepatocellular carcinoma and two with cutaneous melanoma.

The length of the CDR3 is 16 residues. V was cut by 1 base and J by 1 base, with 13 bases left in between. Germline V lookup: CDR1 MNHEY, CDR2 SVGAGI. The method was immunoSEQ multiplex PCR; TCRdb's version includes in-frame clones alone and lacks a portion of them. In the table there are nearly 55,000 clones, almost 85% of which are singletons. Sample: CD4+ or CD8+ T cells sorted from blood, taken in a trial of the OX40 agonist ivuxolimab. The clonotype was recovered from an adult with an advanced solid tumor such as melanoma, head and neck, liver or kidney cancer. J is TRBJ1-1 and V is TRBV6-5; maybe TRBD1 (5 bases). Written as DNA, the CDR3 is TGTGCCAGCAGTTACTTCCGAGAGACAGAGAACACTGAAGCTTTCTTT. It is translated as CASSYFRETENTEAFF.